This T cell receptor beta chain was captured in a study of cytomegalovirus exposure and HLA in healthy donors. Notes on the study in general: It was reported in a later analysis that an Asian-associated ancestry cluster showed fewer N-insertions than the approximately 670-donor mean. Certain indistinguishable V segments, among them TRBV6-2 and TRBV6-3, were excluded. With DRB1 most and HLA-C fewest, TCR association rates differed between HLA loci in a later analysis.

PCR involved 60 Vbeta and 13 Jbeta primers. TCRdb's copy holds only in-frame clones and misses some; the assay was immunoSEQ multiplex PCR. The data contain about 180,000 clones, 80% to 90% of them singletons. The CDR3 runs 11 residues. CDR1 is MNHEY, CDR2 SMNVEV, per germline (reference sequence). Remarks on this clone: Antigen: not known.

Nominally healthy donors provided the samples, though records likely missed some immune exposures. The chain employs TRBV27 and TRBJ2-5, with D possibly matching TRBD2 (5 bases). The J call is doubtful: the DNA matches TRBJ2-7 better. The sequence came from a girl between 10 and 17 years old in good health and CMV-seropositive. The source material was PBMCs. CDR3 DNA sequence: TGTGCCAGCACCCGAGGGTACGAGCAGTACTTC. Encoded protein: CASTRGYEQYF.